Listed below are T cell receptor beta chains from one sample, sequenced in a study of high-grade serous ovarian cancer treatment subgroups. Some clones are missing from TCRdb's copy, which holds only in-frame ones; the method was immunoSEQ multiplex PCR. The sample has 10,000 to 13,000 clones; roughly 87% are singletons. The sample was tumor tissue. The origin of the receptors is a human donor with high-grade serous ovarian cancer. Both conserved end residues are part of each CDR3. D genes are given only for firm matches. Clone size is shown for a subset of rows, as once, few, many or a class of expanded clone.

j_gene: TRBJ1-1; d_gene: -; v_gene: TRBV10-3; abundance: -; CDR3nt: TGTGCCAAGGAGGGCACTGAAGCTTTCTTT; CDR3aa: CAKEGTEAFF
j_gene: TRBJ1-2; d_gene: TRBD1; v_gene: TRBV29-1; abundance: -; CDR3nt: TGCAGCGTTGGAACCTCCGGGACAGGGTTCGGCTACACCTTC; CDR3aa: CSVGTSGTGFGYTF
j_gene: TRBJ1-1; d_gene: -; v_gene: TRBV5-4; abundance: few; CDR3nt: TGTGCCAGCAGCTTTGGACAGATGAACACTGAAGCTTTCTTT; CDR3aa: CASSFGQMNTEAFF
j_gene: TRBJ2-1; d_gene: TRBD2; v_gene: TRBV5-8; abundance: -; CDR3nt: TGTGCCAGCAGCTTGAGACTAGCGGGAGAGGGTGAGCAGTTCTTC; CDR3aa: CASSLRLAGEGEQFF
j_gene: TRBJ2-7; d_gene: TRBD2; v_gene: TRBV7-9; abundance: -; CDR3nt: TGTGCCAGCGGAAGCGCGGGGGACTACGAGCAGTACTTC; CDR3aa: CASGSAGDYEQYF
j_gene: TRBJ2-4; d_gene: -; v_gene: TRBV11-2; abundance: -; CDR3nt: TGTGCCAGCACCTCCCGGATGGGGGACATTCAGTACTTC; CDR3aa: CASTSRMGDIQYF
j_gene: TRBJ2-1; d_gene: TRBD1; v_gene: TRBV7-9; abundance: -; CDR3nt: TGTGCCAGCAGCTTAGGGCAGGGGGCTCGAAATGAGCAGTTCTTC; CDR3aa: CASSLGQGARNEQFF
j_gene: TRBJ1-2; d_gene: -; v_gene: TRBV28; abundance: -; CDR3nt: TGTGCCAGCAGTTTAGGGGGGGTCGTGGTAAATGGCTACACCTTC; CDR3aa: CASSLGGVVVNGYTF
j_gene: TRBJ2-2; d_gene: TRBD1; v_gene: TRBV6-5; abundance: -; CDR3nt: TGTGCCAGCAGTTACGCCAGGGGGCGAACCGGGGAGCTGTTTTTT; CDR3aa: CASSYARGRTGELFF
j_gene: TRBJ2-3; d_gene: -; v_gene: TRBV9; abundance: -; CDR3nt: TGTGCCAGCACCGAACTCCCGACTGCTTCCGCGCAGTATTTT; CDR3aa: CASTELPTASAQYF
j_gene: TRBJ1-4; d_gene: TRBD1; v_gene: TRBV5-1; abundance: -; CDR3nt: TGCGCCAGCAGCTTGGAGGGACAGATTAATGAAAAACTGTTTTTT; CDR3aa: CASSLEGQINEKLFF
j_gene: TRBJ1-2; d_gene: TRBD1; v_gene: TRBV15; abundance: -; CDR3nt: TGTGCCACCAGCAGAGAAAGGGCAGGGGGTCGTGGCTACACCTTC; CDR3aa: CATSRERAGGRGYTF
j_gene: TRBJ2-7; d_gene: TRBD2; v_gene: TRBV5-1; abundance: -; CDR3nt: TGCGCCAGCAGCACTACTAGCGGGAGACGCGAGCAGTACTTC; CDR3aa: CASSTTSGRREQYF
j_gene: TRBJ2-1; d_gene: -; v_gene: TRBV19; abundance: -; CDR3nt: TGTGCCAGTAGTATCCTTGGCAGTCGAGCCAATGAGCAGTTCTTC; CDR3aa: CASSILGSRANEQFF
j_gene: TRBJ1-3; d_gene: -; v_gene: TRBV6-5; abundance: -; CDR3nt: TGTGCCAGCAGACCGACCTTGGGTACTGGAAACACCATATATTTT; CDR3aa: CASRPTLGTGNTIYF
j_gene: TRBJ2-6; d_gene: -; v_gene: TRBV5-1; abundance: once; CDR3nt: TGCGCCAGCAGCTTGGAAGGGGCAGGGTCTTCTGGGGCCAACGTCCTGACTTTC; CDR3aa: CASSLEGAGSSGANVLTF
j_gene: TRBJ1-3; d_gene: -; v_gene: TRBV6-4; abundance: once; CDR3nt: TGTGCCCAGCAGGCCCCAGGTGGGGGAAACACCATATATTTT; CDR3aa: CAQQAPGGGNTIYF
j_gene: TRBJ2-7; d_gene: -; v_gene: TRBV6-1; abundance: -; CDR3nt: TGTGCCAGCAGTGATCGGGGGGCGGCAGTGTACGAGCAGTACTTC; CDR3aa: CASSDRGAAVYEQYF
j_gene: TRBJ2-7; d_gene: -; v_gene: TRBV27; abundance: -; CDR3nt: TGTGCCAGCAGTTTTTTGGGGGACTCCTACGAGCAGTACTTC; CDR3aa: CASSFLGDSYEQYF
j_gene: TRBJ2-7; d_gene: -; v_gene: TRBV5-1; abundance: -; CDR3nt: TGCGCCAGCAGCCCCGGGACCTCTACCTACGAGCAGTACTTC; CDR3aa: CASSPGTSTYEQYF
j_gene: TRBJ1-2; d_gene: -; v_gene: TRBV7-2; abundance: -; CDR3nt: TGTGCCAGCAGCTTCAGGGGTTGGGGCTACACCTTC; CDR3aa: CASSFRGWGYTF
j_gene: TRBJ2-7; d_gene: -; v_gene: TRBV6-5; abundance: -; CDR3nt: TGTGCCAGCAGTTTACAGGCTTCGGTTTACGAGCAGTACTTC; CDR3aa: CASSLQASVYEQYF
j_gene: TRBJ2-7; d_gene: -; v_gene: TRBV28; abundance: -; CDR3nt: TGTGCCAGCAGTCCGCCCGACGGATACTACGAGCAGTACTTC; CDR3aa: CASSPPDGYYEQYF
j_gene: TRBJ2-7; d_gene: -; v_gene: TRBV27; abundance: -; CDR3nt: TGTGCCAGCAGTTTTGTCGGAGGTCACGAGCAGTACTTC; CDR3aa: CASSFVGGHEQYF
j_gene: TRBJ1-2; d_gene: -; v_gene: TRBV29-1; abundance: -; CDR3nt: TGCAGCGTTGAAGACGGAAACTATGGCTACACCTTC; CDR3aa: CSVEDGNYGYTF
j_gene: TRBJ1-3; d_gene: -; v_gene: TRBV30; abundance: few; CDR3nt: TGTGCCTGGAGTGTACGAAGCCACTCTGGAAACACCATATATTTT; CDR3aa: CAWSVRSHSGNTIYF
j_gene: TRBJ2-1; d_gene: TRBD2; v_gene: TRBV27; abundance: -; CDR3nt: TGTGCCAGCAGTTTTTCCCGGCTAGCGGGAGGCCGAAGCTCCTACAATGAGCAGTTCTTC; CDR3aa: CASSFSRLAGGRSSYNEQFF
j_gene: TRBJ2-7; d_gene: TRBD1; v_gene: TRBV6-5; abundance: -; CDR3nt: TGTGCCAGCAGATCCGGACAGGGGAGCGAGCAGTACTTC; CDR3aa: CASRSGQGSEQYF
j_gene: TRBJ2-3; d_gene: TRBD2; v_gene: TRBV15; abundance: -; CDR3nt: TGTGCCACCTCTAGCGGGAGCACAGATACGCAGTATTTT; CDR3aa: CATSSGSTDTQYF
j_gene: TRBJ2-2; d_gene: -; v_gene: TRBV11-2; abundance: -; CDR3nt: TGTGCCAGCAGTTCTAACAAAGAGATAACCGGGGAGCTGTTTTTT; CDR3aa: CASSSNKEITGELFF
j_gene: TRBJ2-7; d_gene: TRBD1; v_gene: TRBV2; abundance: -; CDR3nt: TGTGCCAGCATAGGGACAGGGGGCCCCCTCTCCTACGAGCAGTACTTC; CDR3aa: CASIGTGGPLSYEQYF
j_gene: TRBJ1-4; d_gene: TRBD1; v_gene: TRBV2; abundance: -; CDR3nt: TGTGCCAGCAGAGACGGGACAGGGGATGAAAAACTGTTTTTT; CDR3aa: CASRDGTGDEKLFF
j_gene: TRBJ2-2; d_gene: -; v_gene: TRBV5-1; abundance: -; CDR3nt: TGCGCCAGCAGCTTGGGGGCAGCGAACACCGGGGAGCTGTTTTTT; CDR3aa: CASSLGAANTGELFF
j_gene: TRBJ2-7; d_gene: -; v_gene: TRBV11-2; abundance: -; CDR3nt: TGTGCCAGCAGCTTAGTAGCCAGCTCCTACGAGCAGTACTTC; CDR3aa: CASSLVASSYEQYF
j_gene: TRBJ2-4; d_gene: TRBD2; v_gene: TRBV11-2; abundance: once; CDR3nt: TGTGCCAGCAGCTTAACGGCGGGAGAAGGCATTCAGTACTTC; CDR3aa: CASSLTAGEGIQYF
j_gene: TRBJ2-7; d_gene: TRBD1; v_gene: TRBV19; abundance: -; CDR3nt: TGTGCCAGTAGTCCGGGGACAGGGTGGTACGAGCAGTACTTC; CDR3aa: CASSPGTGWYEQYF
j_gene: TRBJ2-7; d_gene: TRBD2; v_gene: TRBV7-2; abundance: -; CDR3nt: TGTGCCAGCAGCTTAGCGCGTGCGGGAGGGATATACGAGCAGTACTTC; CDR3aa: CASSLARAGGIYEQYF
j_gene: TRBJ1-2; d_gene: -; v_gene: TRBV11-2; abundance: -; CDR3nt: TGTGCCAGCAGCTTAGACCCGGGAGTCGCAGGAGGCTACACCTTC; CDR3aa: CASSLDPGVAGGYTF
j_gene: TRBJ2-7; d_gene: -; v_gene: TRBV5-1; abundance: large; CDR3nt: TGCGCCAGCAGCCCGGGGAGCTACTCTACGTCATCCGAGCAGTACTTC; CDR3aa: CASSPGSYSTSSEQYF
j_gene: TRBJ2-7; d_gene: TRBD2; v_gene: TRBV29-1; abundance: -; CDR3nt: TGCAGCGTGGAAGCCCCGGGTAGCGGGCAGCCCTACGAGCAGTACTTC; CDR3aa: CSVEAPGSGQPYEQYF
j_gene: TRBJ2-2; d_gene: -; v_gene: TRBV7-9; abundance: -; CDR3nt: TGTGCCAGCAGCCCAATGCTTATCGGGGAGCTGTTTTTT; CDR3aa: CASSPMLIGELFF